This TCR beta chain was identified during a study of T cells in Graves' hyperthyroidism and ophthalmopathy. This clonotype occurred a few times. Its matching antigen is unknown. The TCR beta CDR3 regions underwent amplification using RNA transcripts as the source. A set of HTBI primers served as the primers for a first-round RT-PCR of the TCR CDR3. TCRdb reprocessed the multiplex PCR reads with MiXCR, giving one entry per CDR3 protein. The table has 400,000 to 550,000 distinct CDR3 sequences, approximately 25% seen once; the top ten hold 11%. Study-level findings and limits: Among thyroid clonotypes expanded above 0.001, most also appeared in blood.

This CDR3 comprises 16 residues. Germline V lookup: CDR1 MNHEY, CDR2 SMNVEV (reference sequence). Trimming took 4 bases from V and 7 from J, leaving 21 bases between them. Sequencing was carried out using blood. The receptor was isolated from a woman between 25 and 40 years old with Graves' ophthalmopathy. The rearrangement links TRBV27 to TRBJ2-3, with D maybe TRBD2 (5 bases). This CDR3 is CASSYFGVVGGNTQYF. CDR3 DNA sequence: TGTGCCAGCAGTTACTTTGGGGTTGTAGGAGGCAATACGCAGTATTTT.